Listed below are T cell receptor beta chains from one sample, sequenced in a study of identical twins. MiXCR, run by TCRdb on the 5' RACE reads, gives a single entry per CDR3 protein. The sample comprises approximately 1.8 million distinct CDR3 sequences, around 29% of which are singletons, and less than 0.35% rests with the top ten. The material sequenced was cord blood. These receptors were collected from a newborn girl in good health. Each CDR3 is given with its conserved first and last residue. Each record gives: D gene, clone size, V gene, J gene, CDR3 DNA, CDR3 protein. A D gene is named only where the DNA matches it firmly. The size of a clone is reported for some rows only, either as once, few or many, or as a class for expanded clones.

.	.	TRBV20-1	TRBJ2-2	TGCAGTGCTAGAGATCGAGGAGGGGGAGTTGCGAACACCGGGGAGCTGTTTTTT	CSARDRGGGVANTGELFF
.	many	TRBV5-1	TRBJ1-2	TGCGCCAGCCGAGCTGACTGGAAGGGCTATGGCTACACCTTC	CASRADWKGYGYTF
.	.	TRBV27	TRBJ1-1	TGTGCCAGCAGTTTATCGAGAACTGCCACTGAAGCTTTCTTT	CASSLSRTATEAFF
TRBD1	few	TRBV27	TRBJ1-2	TGTGCCAGCAGTTCCTACAGGGGAGCCTGGTATGGCTACACCTTC	CASSSYRGAWYGYTF
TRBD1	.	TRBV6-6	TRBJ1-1	TGTGTCAGCAGTATCCGACAGGGGAACACTGAAGCTTTCTTT	CVSSIRQGNTEAFF
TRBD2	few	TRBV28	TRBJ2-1	TGTGCCAGCAACGAGGGACTAGCGGGTTCCAATGAGCAGTTCTTC	CASNEGLAGSNEQFF
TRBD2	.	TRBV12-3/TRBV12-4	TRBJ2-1	TGTGCCAGCAGCCTCAGCCTCACTAGCGGGGGGTTTAATGAGCAGTTCTTC	CASSLSLTSGGFNEQFF
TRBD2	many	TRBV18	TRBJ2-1	TGTGCCAGCTCACCTGGACTAGCGGGAGGTCTTGAGCAGTTCTTC	CASSPGLAGGLEQFF
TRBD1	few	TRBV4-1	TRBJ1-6	TGCGCCAGCAGCCAACCGGGACAGTATAATTCACCCCTCCACTTT	CASSQPGQYNSPLHF
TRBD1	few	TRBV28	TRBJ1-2	TGTGCCAGCAGTTTGATTGGGACAGGGGGAGGTGGCTACACCTTC	CASSLIGTGGGGYTF
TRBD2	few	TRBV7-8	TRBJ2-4	TGTGCCAGCAGCTTTAGCCGTAGCGGGAGGAGCGCCAAAAACATTCAGTACTTC	CASSFSRSGRSAKNIQYF
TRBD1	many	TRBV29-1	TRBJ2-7	TGCAGCGTTGAATGGGACAGCTACGAGCAGTACTTC	CSVEWDSYEQYF
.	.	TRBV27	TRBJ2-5	TGTGCCAGCAGTTTAGTGGGCCCTCCGGAGACCCAGTACTTC	CASSLVGPPETQYF
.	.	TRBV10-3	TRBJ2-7	TGTGCCATCAGTGAAGGAACTCCCTCCTACGAGCAGTACTTC	CAISEGTPSYEQYF
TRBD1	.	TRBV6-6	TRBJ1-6	TGTGCCAGCAGTTACTCGTGGGGGACAGGGTTTTCACCCCTCCACTTT	CASSYSWGTGFSPLHF
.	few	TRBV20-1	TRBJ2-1	TGCAGTGCTAGCATTACAGGGTCGGGGGAAAATGAGCAGTTCTTC	CSASITGSGENEQFF
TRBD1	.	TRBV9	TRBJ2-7	TGTGCCAGCACCGTAGGATCAGGGGGCTGGTACGAGCAGTACTTC	CASTVGSGGWYEQYF
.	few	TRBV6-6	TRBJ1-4	TGTGCCAGCAGTTACAGGGGCGAAACTAATGAAAAACTGTTTTTT	CASSYRGETNEKLFF
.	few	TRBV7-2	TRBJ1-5	TGTGCCAGCAGCGCGTTTGCCCTCAATCAGCCCCAGCATTTT	CASSAFALNQPQHF
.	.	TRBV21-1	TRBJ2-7	TGTGCCAGCAGCAAGGGGACTAGCGGATCCTACAATGAGCAGTACTTC	CASSKGTSGSYNEQYF
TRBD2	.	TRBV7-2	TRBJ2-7	TGTGCCAGCAGCTTAGACCTGACTAGCCGTAATGAGCAGTACTTC	CASSLDLTSRNEQYF
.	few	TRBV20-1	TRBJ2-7	TGCAGTGCTATACGGCAGTACCCCTACGAGCAGTACTTC	CSAIRQYPYEQYF
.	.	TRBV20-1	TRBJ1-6	TGCAGTGCTAGCTACCAGGAGAATTCACCCCTCCACTTT	CSASYQENSPLHF
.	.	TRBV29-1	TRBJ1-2	TGCAGCGTGGGAGCCGGGACACAATATGGCTACACCTTC	CSVGAGTQYGYTF
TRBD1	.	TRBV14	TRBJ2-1	TGTGCCAGCAGCCAAGATAGGGACCCGTGGGACAGGGGCGACAATGAGCAGTTCTTC	CASSQDRDPWDRGDNEQFF
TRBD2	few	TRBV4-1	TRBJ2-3	TGCGCCAGCAGCCACGAAGCGGGGCTATGGGCTAATGCGGGCACAGATACGCAGTATTTT	CASSHEAGLWANAGTDTQYF
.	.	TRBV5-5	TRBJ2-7	TGTGCCAGCAGCTTGGACCGATGGGAGGGGGCTGTAACCTACGAGCAGTACTTC	CASSLDRWEGAVTYEQYF
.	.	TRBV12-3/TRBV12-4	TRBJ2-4	TGTGCCAGCAGTTACCAGGGAGTACCCAAAAACATTCAGTACTTC	CASSYQGVPKNIQYF
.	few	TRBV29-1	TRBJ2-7	TGCAGCGTTGGCCTTCCCTACGAGCAGTACTTC	CSVGLPYEQYF
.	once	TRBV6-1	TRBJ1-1	TGTGCCACCCGGGAACCCTCGAGGGTTAACACTGAAGCTTTATTT	CATREPSRVNTEALF
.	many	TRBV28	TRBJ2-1	TGTGCCAGCACCCCGCGTAAAAGAGGGCTAGCGAAGTTCTCCTACAATGAGCAGTTCTTC	CASTPRKRGLAKFSYNEQFF
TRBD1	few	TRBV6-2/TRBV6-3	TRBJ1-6	TGTGCCAGCAGTTACCGACAGGGTTCACCCCTCCACTTT	CASSYRQGSPLHF
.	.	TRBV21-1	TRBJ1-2	TGTGCCAGCAGCAAACCAGGACAGGGCTATGGCTACACCTTC	CASSKPGQGYGYTF
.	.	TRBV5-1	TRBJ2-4	TGCGCCAGCAGCTTGTACGTAGCCCCCCGTCATGTACGTGAGCAGTACTTC	CASSLYVAPRHVREQYF
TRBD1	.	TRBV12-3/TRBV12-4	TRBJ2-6	TGTGCCAGCAGTTTGGGGCTGGGACAGGGGAAATCCTCTGGGGCCAACGTCCTGACTTTC	CASSLGLGQGKSSGANVLTF
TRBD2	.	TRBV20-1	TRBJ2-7	TGCAGTGCTAGAGATCTAGCGGCCCCCTACAATGAGCAGTACTTC	CSARDLAAPYNEQYF
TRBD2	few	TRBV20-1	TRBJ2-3	TGCAGTGCCAAAAATCCGGGACTAGGCACAGATACGCAGTATTTT	CSAKNPGLGTDTQYF
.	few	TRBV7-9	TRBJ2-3	TGTGCCAGCAGCCCCGGGAATGTGGATACAGATACGCAGTATTTT	CASSPGNVDTDTQYF
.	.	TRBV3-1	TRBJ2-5	TGTGCCAGCAGCCACGTCTGGTCGGCTCAAGAGACCCAGTACTTC	CASSHVWSAQETQYF
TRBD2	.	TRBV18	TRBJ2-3	TGTGCCAGCTCACCGGGACTAGCAATCACAGATACGCAGTATTTT	CASSPGLAITDTQYF
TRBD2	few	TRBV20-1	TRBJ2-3	TGCAGTGCTAGAGAGGGACTACAGGATACGCAGTATTTT	CSAREGLQDTQYF
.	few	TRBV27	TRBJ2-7	TGTGCCAGCTCCCTTAGCGCTCTTAACGAGCAGTACTTC	CASSLSALNEQYF
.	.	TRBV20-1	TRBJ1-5	TGCAGTGCTAGTCTCACAGTCAATCAGCCCCAGCATTTT	CSASLTVNQPQHF
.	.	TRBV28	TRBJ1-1	TGTGCCAGCAGTTTCGGGGACGGAGGCACTGAAGCTTTCTTT	CASSFGDGGTEAFF
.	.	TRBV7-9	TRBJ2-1	TGTGCCAGCAAACCAGGACAAAGGCCATACAATGAGCAGTTCTTC	CASKPGQRPYNEQFF
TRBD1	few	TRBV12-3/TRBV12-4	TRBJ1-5	TGTGCCAGCAGTCAATTACAGGGGGGCGTACGACAGCCCCAGCATTTT	CASSQLQGGVRQPQHF
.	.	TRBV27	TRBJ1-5	TGTGCCAGCGGACGATCAGCGCCCCAGCATTTT	CASGRSAPQHF
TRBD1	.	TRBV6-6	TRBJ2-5	TGTGCCGTCAGTCGGACAGGCTTAGAGCAGTACTTC	CAVSRTGLEQYF
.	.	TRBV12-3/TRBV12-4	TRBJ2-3	TGTGCCAGCAGAAGGGCTATAAGCGCAGATACGCAGTATTTT	CASRRAISADTQYF
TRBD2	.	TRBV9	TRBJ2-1	TGTGCCAGCAGCGTAGCGACTAGCGGGGGGGTTCAGAGCTCCTACAATGAGCAGTGCTTC	CASSVATSGGVQSSYNEQCF
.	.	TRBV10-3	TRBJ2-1	TGTGCCATTTCCCCCCCGCCCGGCAATGAGCAGTTCTTC	CAISPPPGNEQFF
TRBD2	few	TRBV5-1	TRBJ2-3	TGCGCCAGCAGCTTGGCCGGGACTAGCGTAACTAGCACAGATACGCAGTATTTT	CASSLAGTSVTSTDTQYF
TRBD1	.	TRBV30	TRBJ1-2	TGTGCCTGGAGTGGGACAGGGTTAAACTATGGCTACACCTTC	CAWSGTGLNYGYTF
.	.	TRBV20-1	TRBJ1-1	TGCAGTGCTGAGAGGTATGAAGCTTTCTTT	CSAERYEAFF